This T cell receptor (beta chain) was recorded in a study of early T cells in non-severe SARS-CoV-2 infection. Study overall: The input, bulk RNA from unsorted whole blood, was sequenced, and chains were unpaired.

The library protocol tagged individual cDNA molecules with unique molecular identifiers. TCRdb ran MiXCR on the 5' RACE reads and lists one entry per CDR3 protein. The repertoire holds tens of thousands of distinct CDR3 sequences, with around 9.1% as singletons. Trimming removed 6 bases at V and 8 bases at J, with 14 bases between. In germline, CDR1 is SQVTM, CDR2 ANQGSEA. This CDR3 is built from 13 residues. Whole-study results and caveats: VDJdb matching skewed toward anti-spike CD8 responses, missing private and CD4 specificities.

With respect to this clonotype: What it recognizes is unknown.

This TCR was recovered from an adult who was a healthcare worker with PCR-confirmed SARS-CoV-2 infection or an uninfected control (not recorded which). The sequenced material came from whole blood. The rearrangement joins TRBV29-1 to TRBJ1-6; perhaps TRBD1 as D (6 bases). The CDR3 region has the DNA TGCAGCGTGGCGGACAGCTCTCATTCACCCCTCCACTTT. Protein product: CSVADSSHSPLHF.